This T cell receptor (beta chain) was captured by sequencing in a study of blood T cells in healthy people across ages. This CDR3 has 15 residues. V lost 4 bases and J 1 base, leaving 11 bases between the germline ends. Per the germline V gene, CDR1 is LGHDT and CDR2 is YNNKEL (reference sequence). Comment on this clonotype: Its target is unknown.

A J-beta primer mix and a sample-barcoded 5' primer were used in a second PCR of roughly 6 to 12 cycles. Sequencing of every sample gave 3 million or more CDR3-containing paired-end reads. From the 5' RACE reads, TCRdb called clonotypes with MiXCR, one entry per CDR3 protein. Of roughly 1.7 million distinct CDR3 sequences listed, about 35% are singletons. Each of the donors had roughly 9.7 milliliters of peripheral blood drawn into EDTA-treated Vacutainer tubes. Isolated PBMCs totaled at least 6 million in each sample. General study results and limits: Observed TCR beta diversity showed a strong correlation with the percentage of naive T cells as measured by flow cytometry.

The material sequenced was blood. This clonotype was sampled from a woman aged 30 to 39 in good health. This sequence joins TRBV3-1 and TRBJ1-5; D remains ambiguous. The CDR3 sequence is CASSPGASSNQPQHF. DNA for the CDR3: TGTGCCAGCAGCCCAGGAGCCTCGAGCAATCAGCCCCAGCATTTT.